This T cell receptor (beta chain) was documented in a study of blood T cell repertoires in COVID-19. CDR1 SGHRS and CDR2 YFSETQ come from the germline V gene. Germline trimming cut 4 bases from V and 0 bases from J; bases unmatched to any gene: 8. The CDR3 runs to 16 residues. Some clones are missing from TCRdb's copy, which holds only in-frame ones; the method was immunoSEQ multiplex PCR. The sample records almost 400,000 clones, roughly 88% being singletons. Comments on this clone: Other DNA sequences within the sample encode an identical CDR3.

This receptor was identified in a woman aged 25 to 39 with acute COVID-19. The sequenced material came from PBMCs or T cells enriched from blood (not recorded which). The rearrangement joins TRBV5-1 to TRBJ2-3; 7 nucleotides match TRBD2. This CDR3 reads CASSLRGRGSTDTQYF. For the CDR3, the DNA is TGCGCCAGCAGCCTGCGCGGGCGGGGGAGCACAGATACGCAGTATTTT.